A single sample is the source of the 9 T cell receptor beta chains below, sequenced in a study of blood T cell repertoires in COVID-19. Data came from immunoSEQ multiplex PCR; TCRdb stores just in-frame clones and leaves some out. Here the sample spans 300,000 to 350,000 clones, approximately 86% being singletons. The sequenced sample was peripheral blood. These receptor sequences come from a man younger than 45 with COVID-19, enrolled during active disease.

The genes are TRBV4-3 and TRBJ2-1, with D possibly matching TRBD1 (6 bases). The germline gives CDR1 LGHNA, CDR2 YSLEER. V dropped 0 bases and J dropped 3 bases, with 12 bases sitting between them. CDR3 length: 16 residues. In DNA form, the CDR3 reads TGCGCCAGCAGCCAAGAATTCCAGACAGGCTACAATGAGCAGTTCTTC. Protein: CASSQEFQTGYNEQFF.

The J gene is TRBJ1-6, the V gene TRBV3-1 (or the pseudogene TRBV3-2); D gene ambiguous. Deletions cut 0 bases from V and 6 bases from J, with 9 bases between. CDR1 LGHDT and CDR2 YNNKEL come from the germline V gene (reference sequence). This CDR3 contains 15 residues. The CDR3 sequence: CASSQDPVLNSPLHF. The DNA of the CDR3 is TGTGCCAGCAGCCAAGATCCGGTGCTTAATTCACCCCTCCACTTT.

The chain couples TRBV6-5 to TRBJ2-5, with 7 bases fitting TRBD1. The CDR3 is 12 residues long. Trimming took 8 bases from V and 5 from J; bases not matched to a gene: 5. Germline CDR1 reads MNHEY; CDR2 reads SVGAGI. The CDR3 loop reads CASQGVGETQYF. Written as DNA, the CDR3 is TGTGCCAGCCAGGGGGTCGGGGAGACCCAGTACTTC.

Points on this clone: One end of the junction fails to match germline, which may point to a read error. The J gene is TRBJ1-6, the V gene TRBV5-1; no clear D gene. Germline V CDR1 and CDR2: SGHRS, YFSETQ. The CDR3 has 14 residues. The CDR3 bases are TGCGCCAGCAGCCTTTCCTCCCATAATTCACCCCTCCACTTT. Amino acid sequence: CASSLSSHNSPLHF.

The chain uses TRBV28 and TRBJ1-2; the D gene is possibly TRBD1 (5 bases). CDR1 is MDHEN and CDR2 is SYDVKM in the germline V gene. Trimming took 1 base from V and 1 from J, leaving 7 bases between them. CDR3 size: 14 residues. CDR3 coding DNA: TGTGCCAGCAGTTTATCGGGGGATAACTATGGCTACACCTTC. It yields the protein CASSLSGDNYGYTF.

This chain links TRBV6-6 with TRBJ1-3, with 7 bases fitting TRBD1. Losses at the gene ends were 7 bases for V and 0 bases for J; bases not matched to a gene: 9. The CDR3 extends over 16 amino acids. Germline assignment: CDR1 MNHNY and CDR2 SVGAGI (reference sequence). The CDR3 DNA reads as TGTGCCAGCATCCCCGGAGGGACAGCCTCTGGAAACACCATATATTTT. Translated, it gives CASIPGGTASGNTIYF.

In DNA, the CDR3 is TGTGCCAGCAGCGTAGGGCGACAGGGGGGGCATTCACCCCTCCACTTT. It codes for CASSVGRQGGHSPLHF. The chain links TRBV9 to TRBJ1-6, with 9 bases fitting TRBD1. Germline assignment: CDR1 SGDLS and CDR2 YYNGEE. The CDR3 extends over 16 amino acids. Unmatched junction bases numbered 6, after V lost 0 bases and J lost 8 bases.

This clone was seen just once. The rearrangement links TRBV6-6 to TRBJ2-1; D uncertain. CDR1 is MNHNY and CDR2 is SVGAGI in the germline V gene (reference sequence). The CDR3 extends over 16 amino acids. V was shortened by 6 bases and J by 0 bases, with 15 bases between the two germline ends. The CDR3 is CASSLNSVGSYNEQFF. CDR3 sequence (DNA): TGTGCCAGCAGCCTAAATTCGGTTGGCTCCTACAATGAGCAGTTCTTC.

The V gene is TRBV13, the J gene TRBJ1-1; D not resolved. Germline V gene data show CDR1 as PRHDT and CDR2 as FYEKMQ (reference sequence). This CDR3 has 12 amino acids. The V gene lost 3 bases and the J gene lost 1 base, with 3 bases spanning the gap. This CDR3 is CASSFGNTEAFF. CDR3 bases: TGTGCCAGCAGCTTCGGGAACACTGAAGCTTTCTTT.